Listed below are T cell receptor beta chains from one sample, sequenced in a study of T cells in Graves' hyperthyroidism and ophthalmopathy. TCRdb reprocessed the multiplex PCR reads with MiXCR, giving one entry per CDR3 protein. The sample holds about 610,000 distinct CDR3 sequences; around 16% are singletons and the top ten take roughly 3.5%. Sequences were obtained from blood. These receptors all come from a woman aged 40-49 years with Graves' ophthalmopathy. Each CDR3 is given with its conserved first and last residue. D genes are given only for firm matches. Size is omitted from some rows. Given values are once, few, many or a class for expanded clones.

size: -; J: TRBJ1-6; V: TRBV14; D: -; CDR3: CASSQDDSPYSPLHF; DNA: TGTGCCAGCAGCCAAGACGACAGTCCCTATTCACCCCTCCACTTT
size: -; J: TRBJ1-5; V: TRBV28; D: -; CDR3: CASSASDSNQPQHF; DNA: TGTGCCAGCAGTGCCAGCGATAGCAATCAGCCCCAGCATTTT
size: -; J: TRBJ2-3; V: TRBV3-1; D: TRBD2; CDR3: CASSQDMASGRARTDTQYF; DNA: TGTGCCAGCAGCCAAGATATGGCTAGCGGGAGGGCAAGGACAGATACGCAGTATTTT
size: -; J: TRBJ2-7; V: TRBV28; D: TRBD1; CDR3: CASTLAGQGANEQYF; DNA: TGTGCCAGCACCCTGGCGGGACAGGGGGCTAACGAGCAGTACTTC
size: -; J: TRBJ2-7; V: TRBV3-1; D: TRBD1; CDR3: CASSGRGQSGPLEQYF; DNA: TGTGCCAGCAGCGGCCGGGGACAGTCCGGCCCCCTGGAGCAGTACTTC
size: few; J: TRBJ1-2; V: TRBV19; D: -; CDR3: CASSRKNYGYTF; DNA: TGTGCCAGTAGTAGGAAGAACTATGGCTACACCTTC
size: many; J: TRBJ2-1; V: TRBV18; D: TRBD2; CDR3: CASSPGLAGGYNEQFF; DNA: TGTGCCAGCTCACCGGGACTAGCGGGAGGATACAATGAGCAGTTCTTC
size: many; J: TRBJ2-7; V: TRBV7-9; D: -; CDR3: CASSPKTRVSDEQYF; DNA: TGTGCCAGCAGCCCTAAGACCAGGGTGAGCGACGAGCAGTACTTC
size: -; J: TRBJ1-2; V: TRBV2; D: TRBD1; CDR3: CASRETGGRNYGYTF; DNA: TGTGCCAGCAGAGAGACAGGGGGCAGGAACTATGGCTACACCTTC
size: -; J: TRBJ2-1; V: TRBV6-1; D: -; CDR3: CATLMRGSSYNEQFF; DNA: TGTGCCACCCTCATGCGGGGTAGCTCCTACAATGAGCAGTTCTTC
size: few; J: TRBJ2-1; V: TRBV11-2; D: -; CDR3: CASSLREVVYEQFF; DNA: TGTGCCAGCAGCTTAAGGGAGGTGGTCTATGAGCAGTTCTTC
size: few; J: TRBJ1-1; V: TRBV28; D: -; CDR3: CASSGQSAFF; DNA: TGTGCCAGCTCTGGACAATCAGCTTTCTTT
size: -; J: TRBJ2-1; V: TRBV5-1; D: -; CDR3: CASSFVGDTYNEQFF; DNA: TGCGCCAGCAGCTTTGTGGGGGATACCTACAATGAGCAGTTCTTC
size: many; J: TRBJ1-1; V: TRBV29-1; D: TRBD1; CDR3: CSVEGGQGFRAFF; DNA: TGCAGCGTTGAAGGGGGACAGGGGTTTAGAGCTTTCTTT
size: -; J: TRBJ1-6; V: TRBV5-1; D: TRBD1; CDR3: CASSPGQPNSPLHF; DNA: TGCGCCAGCAGCCCGGGACAGCCAAATTCACCCCTCCACTTT
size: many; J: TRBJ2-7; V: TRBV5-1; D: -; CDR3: CASSSTGRTYEQYF; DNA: TGCGCCAGCAGCTCTACAGGGCGGACCTACGAGCAGTACTTC
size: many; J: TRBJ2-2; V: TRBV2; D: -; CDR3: CASREPVSTGELFF; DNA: TGTGCCAGCAGGGAACCTGTGAGCACCGGGGAGCTGTTTTTT
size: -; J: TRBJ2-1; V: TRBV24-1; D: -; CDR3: CATSDYAGEQFF; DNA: TGTGCCACCAGTGATTACGCGGGTGAGCAGTTCTTC
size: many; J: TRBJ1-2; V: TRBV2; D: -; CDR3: CASSADARGYTF; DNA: TGTGCCAGCAGTGCTGATGCGAGGGGCTACACCTTC
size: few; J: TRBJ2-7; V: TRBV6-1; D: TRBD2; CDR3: CASRQVLAGRQMERGFAYEQYF; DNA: TGTGCCAGCAGACAGGTACTAGCGGGTCGACAAATGGAGCGGGGATTCGCCTACGAGCAGTACTTC
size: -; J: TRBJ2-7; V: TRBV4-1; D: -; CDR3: CASSQLVVYEQYF; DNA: TGCGCCAGCAGCCAGCTAGTAGTATACGAGCAGTACTTC
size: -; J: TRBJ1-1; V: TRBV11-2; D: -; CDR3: CASRPGPRVGVDTEAFF; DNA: TGTGCCAGCAGACCCGGACCGAGGGTTGGGGTCGACACTGAAGCTTTCTTT
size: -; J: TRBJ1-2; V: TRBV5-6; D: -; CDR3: CASSLIGGANYGYTF; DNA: TGTGCCAGCAGCTTAATCGGGGGAGCTAACTATGGCTACACCTTC
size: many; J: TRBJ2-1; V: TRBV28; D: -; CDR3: CASSKGYNEQFF; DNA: TGTGCCAGCAGTAAAGGTTACAATGAGCAGTTCTTC
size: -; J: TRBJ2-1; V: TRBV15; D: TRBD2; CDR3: CATSRTHSTSGSESSYNEQFF; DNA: TGTGCCACCAGCAGAACACATTCGACTAGCGGGAGCGAGAGCTCCTACAATGAGCAGTTCTTC